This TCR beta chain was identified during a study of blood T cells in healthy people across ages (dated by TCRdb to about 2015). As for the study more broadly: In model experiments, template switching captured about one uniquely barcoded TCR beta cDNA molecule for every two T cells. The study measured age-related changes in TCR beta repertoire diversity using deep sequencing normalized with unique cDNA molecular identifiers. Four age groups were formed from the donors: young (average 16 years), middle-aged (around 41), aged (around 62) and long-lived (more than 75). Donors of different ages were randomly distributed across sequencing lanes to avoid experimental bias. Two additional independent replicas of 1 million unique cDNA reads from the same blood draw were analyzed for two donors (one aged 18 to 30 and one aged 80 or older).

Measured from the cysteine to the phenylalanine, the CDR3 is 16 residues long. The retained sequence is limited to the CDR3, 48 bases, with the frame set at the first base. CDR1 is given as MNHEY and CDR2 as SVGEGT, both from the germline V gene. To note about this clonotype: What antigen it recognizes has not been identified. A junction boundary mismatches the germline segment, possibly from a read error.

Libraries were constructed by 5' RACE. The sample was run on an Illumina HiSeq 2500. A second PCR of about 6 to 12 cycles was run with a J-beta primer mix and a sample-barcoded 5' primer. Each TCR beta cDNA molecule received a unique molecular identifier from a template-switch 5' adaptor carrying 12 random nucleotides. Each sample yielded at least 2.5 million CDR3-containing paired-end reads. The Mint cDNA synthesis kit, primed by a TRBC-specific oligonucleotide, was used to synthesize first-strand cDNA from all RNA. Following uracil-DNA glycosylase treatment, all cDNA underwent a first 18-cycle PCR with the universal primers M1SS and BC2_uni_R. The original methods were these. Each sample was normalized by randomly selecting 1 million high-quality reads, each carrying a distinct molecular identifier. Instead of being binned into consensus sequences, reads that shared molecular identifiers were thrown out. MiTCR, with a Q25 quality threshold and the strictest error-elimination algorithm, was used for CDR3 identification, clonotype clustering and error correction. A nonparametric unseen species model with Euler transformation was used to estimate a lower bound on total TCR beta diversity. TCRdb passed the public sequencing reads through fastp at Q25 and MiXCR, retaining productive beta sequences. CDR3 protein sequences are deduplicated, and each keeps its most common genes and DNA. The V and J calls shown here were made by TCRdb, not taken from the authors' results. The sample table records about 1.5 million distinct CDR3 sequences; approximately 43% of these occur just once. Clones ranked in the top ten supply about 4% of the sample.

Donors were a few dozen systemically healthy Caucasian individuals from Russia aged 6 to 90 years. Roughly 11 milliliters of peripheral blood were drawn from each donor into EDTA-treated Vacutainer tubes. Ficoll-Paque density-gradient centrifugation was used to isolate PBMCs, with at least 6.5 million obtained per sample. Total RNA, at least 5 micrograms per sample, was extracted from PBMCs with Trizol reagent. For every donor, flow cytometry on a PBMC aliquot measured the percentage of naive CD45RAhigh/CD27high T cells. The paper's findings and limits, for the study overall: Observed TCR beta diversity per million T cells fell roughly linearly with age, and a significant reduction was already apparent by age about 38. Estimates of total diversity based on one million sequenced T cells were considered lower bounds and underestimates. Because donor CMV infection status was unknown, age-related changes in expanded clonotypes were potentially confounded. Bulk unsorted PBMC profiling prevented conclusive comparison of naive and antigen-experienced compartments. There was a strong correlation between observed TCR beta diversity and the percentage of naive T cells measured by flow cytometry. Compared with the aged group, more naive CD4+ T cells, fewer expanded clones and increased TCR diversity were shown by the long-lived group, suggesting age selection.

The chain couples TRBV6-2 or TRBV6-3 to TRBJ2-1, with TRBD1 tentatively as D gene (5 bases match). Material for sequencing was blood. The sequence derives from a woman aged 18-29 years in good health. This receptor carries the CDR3 CAGSYRTPLVSNEQFF. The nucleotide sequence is TGTGCCGGCAGCTACAGGACCCCTCTTGTTTCTAACGAGCAGTTCTTC.